The 18 T cell receptor beta chains given below trace back to one sample, sequenced in a study of blood T cell repertoires in COVID-19. TCRdb keeps only in-frame clones here, not all; method: immunoSEQ multiplex PCR. This table has some 260,000 clones, roughly 90% appearing once. The sequencing input was PBMCs or T cells enriched from blood (not recorded which). These receptors all come from a woman in her twenties or thirties with acute COVID-19.

The genes are TRBV11-2 and TRBJ1-4, with D maybe TRBD1 (6 bases). The CDR3 has 18 residues. The germline V and J ends were trimmed by 5 bases and 0 bases, with 19 bases remaining between them. Germline V CDR1 and CDR2: SGHAT, FQNNGV. The CDR3 DNA reads as TGTGCCAGCAGCCTGCGAATCGGCGAGGGGGCAACTAATGAAAAACTGTTTTTT. This gives the protein CASSLRIGEGATNEKLFF.

The chain employs TRBV19 and TRBJ1-2; TRBD1 matches 9 bases. The CDR3 spans 13 residues. Germline CDR1 reads LNHDA; CDR2 reads SQIVND (reference sequence). After removal of 11 bases from V and 2 bases from J, the junction contained 6 bases not matched to a gene. Here the CDR3 reads CASGTGLNYGYTF. The DNA for the CDR3 is TGTGCCTCCGGGACAGGGCTAAACTATGGCTACACCTTC.

This clone showed up just a few times. This rearrangement joins TRBV7-9 to TRBJ1-4; D gene ambiguous. The CDR3 runs to 14 residues. The V gene's germline CDR1 is SEHNR and CDR2 FQNEAQ (reference sequence). Trimming shortened V by 5 bases and J by 2 bases, and 9 bases separated the two germline ends. The CDR3 DNA is TGTGCCAGCAGCATTAGCCGTACTAATGAAAAACTGTTTTTT. Its translation: CASSISRTNEKLFF.

The V and J genes are TRBV9 and TRBJ1-1, with a weak D call TRBD1 (5 bases). The CDR3 contains 16 residues. Germline assignment: CDR1 SGDLS and CDR2 YYNGEE. The V end lost 0 bases, the J end lost 0 bases, and 12 bases lay between the germline ends. The CDR3 is CASSVVRGHMNTEAFF. The CDR3 DNA follows: TGTGCCAGCAGCGTAGTACGTGGACACATGAACACTGAAGCTTTCTTT.

The V and J genes are TRBV9 and TRBJ1-6; TRBD1 might be the D (6 bases). The CDR3 loop spans 14 amino acids. Germline lookup yields CDR1 SGDLS and CDR2 YYNGEE. With 4 bases removed from V and 6 bases from J, the gap between germline ends came to 11 bases. The CDR3 DNA reads as TGTGCCAGCAGCTTGACCAGGGGTAATTCACCCCTCCACTTT. It encodes CASSLTRGNSPLHF. Full variable domain (outside the CDR3, taken from reference TRBV9 and TRBJ1-6): DSGVTQTPKHLITATGQRVTLRCSPRSGDLSVYWYQQSLDQGLQFLIQYYNGEERAKGNILERFSAQQFPDLHSELNLSSLELGDSALYFCASSLTRGNSPLHFGNGTRLTVT.

The table lists this clone with a count of one. The chain recombines TRBV4-1 with TRBJ2-6; no clear D. V lost 4 bases, J lost 0 bases, and 7 bases lay in between. The germline CDR1 and CDR2 sequences are MGHRA and YSYEKL. The CDR3 loop spans 15 amino acids. In DNA form, the CDR3 reads TGCGCCAGCAGCCCCAATCCCTCTGGGGCCAACGTCCTGACTTTC. It is translated as CASSPNPSGANVLTF.

The chain links TRBV5-1 to TRBJ1-2; D unclear. The V end was cut by 4 bases, the J end by 1 base, with 14 bases between. The CDR3 has 15 residues. The germline CDR1 and CDR2 sequences are SGHRS and YFSETQ. DNA of the CDR3: TGCGCCAGCAGCGCCACCGCGGAGCGTAACTATGGCTACACCTTC. Amino acids: CASSATAERNYGYTF.

The V gene is TRBV7-3, the J gene TRBJ2-3; the match to TRBD1 covers 8 bases. After removal of 5 bases from V and 3 bases from J, the junction contained 10 bases not matched to a gene. Germline CDR1 SGHTA, CDR2 FQGTGA. This CDR3 region has 16 residues. CDR3: CASSLGQGVMTDTQYF. CDR3 sequence (DNA): TGTGCCAGCAGCCTCGGACAGGGAGTGATGACAGATACGCAGTATTTT.

This clone has a single count. The genes are TRBV28 and TRBJ2-7; no clear D gene. V shed 8 bases and J shed 2 bases, with 10 bases lying between them. This CDR3 region has 12 residues. CDR1 is MDHEN, CDR2 SYDVKM, per germline. CDR3 amino acids: CASAPQTYEQYF. In DNA form, the CDR3 reads TGTGCCAGCGCTCCGCAGACCTACGAGCAGTACTTC.

This chain links TRBV6-5 with TRBJ2-3; 11 bases match TRBD2. With V trimmed by 7 bases and J by 3 bases, 3 bases remained unmatched. CDR1 is MNHEY and CDR2 is SVGAGI in the germline V gene. The CDR3 runs 14 residues. DNA of the CDR3: TGTGCCAGCACCGTAGCGGGGGGGACAGATACGCAGTATTTT. This translates into CASTVAGGTDTQYF.

The V gene is TRBV4-1, the J gene TRBJ1-2; 7 positions agree with TRBD1. Per the germline V gene, CDR1 is MGHRA and CDR2 is YSYEKL. This CDR3 comprises 14 residues. Trimming removed 2 bases from V and 7 bases from J; junction bases left unmatched: 7. CDR3 sequence: CASSQKGAVSGYTF. For the CDR3, the DNA is TGCGCCAGCAGCCAAAAGGGGGCGGTCTCTGGCTACACCTTC.

The genes are TRBV12-5 and TRBJ2-1; D remains ambiguous. Germline assignment: CDR1 LGHNT and CDR2 FRNRAP. CDR3 length: 18 residues. Deletions cut 2 bases from V and 4 bases from J, with 21 bases between. CDR3: CASGLPPSVPRKYNEQFF. CDR3 coding DNA: TGTGCTAGTGGTTTGCCCCCTTCTGTCCCGCGAAAATACAATGAGCAGTTCTTC.

The chain carries TRBV25-1 and TRBJ2-5; TRBD2 might be the D (5 bases). Germline V lookup: CDR1 MGHDK, CDR2 SYGVNS. The CDR3 loop spans 15 amino acids. V lost 3 bases and J 3 bases, leaving 14 bases between the germline ends. CDR3: CASSDEGKLKETQYF. The DNA of the CDR3 is TGTGCCAGCAGTGACGAGGGTAAATTAAAAGAGACCCAGTACTTC.

The chain employs TRBV25-1 and TRBJ2-5; D possibly corresponds to TRBD2 (5 bases). V lost 6 bases and J lost 2, with 13 bases in between. Germline CDR1 MGHDK, CDR2 SYGVNS. The CDR3 spans 14 residues. CDR3 coding DNA: TGTGCCAGCAGGCCCGAGGGCTATCAAGAGACCCAGTACTTC. This sequence encodes CASRPEGYQETQYF.

In DNA form, the CDR3 reads TGTGCCAGCAGTGCGCCGACAGGGCTTAATTCACCCCTCCACTTT. Translation: CASSAPTGLNSPLHF. V usage is TRBV2 and J usage is TRBJ1-6, with 7 positions matching TRBD1. V dropped 4 bases and J dropped 6; count of bases not matched to a gene: 6. The length of the CDR3 is 15 residues. In germline, CDR1 is SNHLY, CDR2 FYNNEI.

J is TRBJ1-2 and V is TRBV5-1; possible D gene TRBD1, 6 bases. The CDR3 spans 19 residues. V lost 1 base and J lost 2, with 24 bases in between. Germline CDR1 is SGHRS and CDR2 is YFSETQ. The CDR3 is CASSLTPLDTGGANYGYTF. The DNA for the CDR3 is TGCGCCAGCAGCTTGACCCCCCTCGACACGGGGGGCGCAAACTATGGCTACACCTTC. The full variable domain, rest sourced from reference TRBV5-1 and TRBJ1-2, is KAGVTQTPRYLIKTRGQQVTLSCSPISGHRSVSWYQQTPGQGLQFLFEYFSETQRNKGNFPGRFSGRQFSNSRSEMNVSTLELGDSALYLCASSLTPLDTGGANYGYTFGSGTRLTVV.

The chain couples TRBV7-9 to TRBJ2-3; 8 positions match TRBD2. This CDR3 spans 15 amino acids. J gave up 2 bases and V 6 bases, and 7 bases lay outside the gene matches. CDR1 is SEHNR, CDR2 FQNEAQ, per germline (reference sequence). The CDR3: CASSSGLGVTDTQYF. In DNA, the CDR3 is TGTGCCAGCAGTTCGGGACTAGGGGTCACAGATACGCAGTATTTT.

This clone was seen once. The chain joins TRBV9 to TRBJ1-6, with a tentative D call TRBD1 (6 bases). There are 14 residues in the CDR3. Trimming cost V 3 bases and J 5 bases, with 9 bases left between them. Germline CDR1 is SGDLS and CDR2 is YYNGEE. The CDR3 DNA is TGTGCCAGCAGCGCAAGACAGGATAATTCACCCCTCCACTTT. This sequence encodes CASSARQDNSPLHF.